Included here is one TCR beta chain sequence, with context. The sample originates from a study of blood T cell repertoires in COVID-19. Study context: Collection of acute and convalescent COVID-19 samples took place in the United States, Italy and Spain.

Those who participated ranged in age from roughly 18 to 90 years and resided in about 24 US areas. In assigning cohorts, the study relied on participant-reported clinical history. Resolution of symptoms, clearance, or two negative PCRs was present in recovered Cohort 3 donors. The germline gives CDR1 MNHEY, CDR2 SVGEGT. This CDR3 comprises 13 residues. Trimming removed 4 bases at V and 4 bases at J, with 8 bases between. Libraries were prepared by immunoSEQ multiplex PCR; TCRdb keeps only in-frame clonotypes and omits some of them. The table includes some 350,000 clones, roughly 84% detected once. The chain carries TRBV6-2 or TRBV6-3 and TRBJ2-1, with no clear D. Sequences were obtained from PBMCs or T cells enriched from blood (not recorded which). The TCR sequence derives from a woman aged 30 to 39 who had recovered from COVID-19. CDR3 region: CASSSAEYNEQFF. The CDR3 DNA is TGTGCCAGCAGTTCGGCGGAATACAATGAGCAGTTCTTC.